This T cell receptor beta chain was captured by sequencing in a study of a mutant IDH1 vaccine in newly diagnosed glioma. Documented time point: week 35, safety follow-up. In every dose of vaccine, 300 ug of mutant IDH1 20-mer peptide was given alongside topical imiquimod. TCRdb's copy holds only in-frame clones and misses some; the assay was immunoSEQ multiplex PCR. The sample carries about 54,000 clones, roughly 80% recorded once. A note on this clone: What it binds is not known.

This CDR3 has 14 residues. In germline, CDR1 is SGHRS, CDR2 YFSETQ. V shed 6 bases and J shed 5 bases, with 17 bases lying between them. The receptor was isolated from a young woman with glioma. The input for sequencing was PBMCs, taken from a glioma patient whose treatment included an IDH1 peptide vaccine. The chain has TRBV5-1 and TRBJ1-2; the D gene is possibly TRBD1 (6 bases). The CDR3 loop reads CASTDSLDLYGYTF. Here the CDR3 DNA reads TGCGCCAGCACGGACAGCCTCGACCTTTATGGCTACACCTTC.